The 16 T cell receptor beta chains reported below all come from one sample, sequenced in a study of identical twins. TCRdb itself ran the 5' RACE reads through MiXCR, one entry per CDR3 protein. The sample lists a few hundred thousand distinct CDR3 sequences; approximately 13% were seen once. Separately, the same data were catalogued under a study of yellow fever vaccine responses in identical twins.

Sequencing was performed on CD8+ T cells sorted from blood. These receptors all come from a woman between 18 and 29 years old in good health.

This clonotype was seen ten or more times. This sequence joins TRBV13 and TRBJ2-1, with D uncertain. The CDR3 runs 15 residues. Trimming cost V 5 bases and J 8 bases, with 19 bases left between them. Germline values: CDR1 PRHDT, CDR2 FYEKMQ (reference sequence). In DNA, the CDR3 is TGTGCCAGCAGCCCCCCCCTCAAGGGCTGGGATGAGCAGTTCTTC. Protein product: CASSPPLKGWDEQFF.

V usage is TRBV3-1 and J usage is TRBJ2-3; 10 positions agree with TRBD2. Trimming removed 0 bases from V and 3 bases from J; junction bases left unmatched: 9. The length of the CDR3 is 18 residues. Germline lookup yields CDR1 LGHDT and CDR2 YNNKEL (reference sequence). CDR3 residues: CASSQEWASGSPTDTQYF. Here the CDR3 DNA reads TGTGCCAGCAGCCAAGAGTGGGCTAGCGGGAGTCCAACAGATACGCAGTATTTT.

The chain combines TRBV27 with TRBJ1-1, with 9 bases matching TRBD1. Germline CDR1 is MNHEY and CDR2 is SMNVEV (reference sequence). The V and J ends lost 8 bases and 5 bases, in that order; junction bases with no gene match: 9. CDR3 length: 14 residues. CDR3 sequence: CASGPGTGSTEAFF. CDR3 bases: TGTGCCAGCGGTCCCGGGACAGGGTCTACTGAAGCTTTCTTT.

This clonotype was seen a few times. The chain is built from TRBV10-3 and TRBJ1-2, with D perhaps matching TRBD1 (6 bases). The CDR3 sequence is 13 residues long. The germline V gene encodes CDR1 ENHRY and CDR2 SYGVKD. Trimming shortened V by 4 bases and J by 5 bases, and 11 bases separated the two germline ends. The CDR3 DNA reads as TGTGCCATCAGTGGGGGACAAGATTATGGCTACACCTTC. Its translation is CAISGGQDYGYTF.

This clonotype was recorded many times. The CDR3 reads CASSQETSYNEQFF. The CDR3 DNA reads TGTGCCAGCAGCCAAGAGACTTCCTACAATGAGCAGTTCTTC. V and J are TRBV3-1 and TRBJ2-1; D is unresolved. V dropped 0 bases and J dropped 1 base, with 4 bases sitting between them. CDR3 length: 14 amino acids. CDR1 and CDR2 (germline): LGHDT, YNNKEL (reference sequence).

The chain couples TRBV11-2 to TRBJ2-1; tentatively, D is TRBD1 (5 bases). This CDR3 has 15 residues. Germline V gives CDR1 SGHAT, CDR2 FQNNGV. Trimming left V 5 bases short and J 4 bases short, with 15 bases between. CDR3 region: CASSQVRVGYNEQFF. The CDR3 DNA reads TGTGCCAGCAGCCAGGTCAGGGTAGGGTACAATGAGCAGTTCTTC.

V gene TRBV20-1 combines with J gene TRBJ2-1, with 10 positions matching TRBD2. CDR3 length: 19 amino acids. Germline CDR1 and CDR2: DFQATT and SNEGSKA (reference sequence). After removal of 0 bases from V and 0 bases from J, the junction contained 11 bases not matched to a gene. This chain's CDR3 is CSARDPPLKREGSYNEQFF. The CDR3 DNA sequence: TGCAGTGCTAGAGACCCCCCGTTGAAGCGGGAGGGCTCCTACAATGAGCAGTTCTTC.

In its sample, this clonotype was seen a few times. An end of the junction does not agree with germline; a read error may underlie this. The chain couples TRBV29-1 to TRBJ2-1, with TRBD2 identical over 7 bases. The CDR3 length is 13 residues. Germline CDR1 is SQVTM and CDR2 is ANQGSEA. In DNA form, the CDR3 reads TGCAGCGTTGATCCACTGGAGGCGGGGGTATATTTATTC. Its protein product is CSVDPLEAGVYLF.

This clonotype was found many times. V is TRBV4-2 and J is TRBJ1-1; D is ambiguous. Per germline, CDR1 LGHNA and CDR2 YNFKEQ. The V and J ends lost 3 bases and 4 bases respectively, with 6 bases between them. The CDR3 has 12 residues. The CDR3 reads CASSQGSTEAFF. As DNA, the CDR3 is TGTGCCAGCAGCCAGGGCAGCACTGAAGCTTTCTTT.

This clonotype has a count of ten or more. This sequence joins TRBV29-1 and TRBJ2-7, with D possibly matching TRBD1 (5 bases). Germline CDR1 is SQVTM and CDR2 is ANQGSEA. The V gene lost 6 bases and the J gene lost 0 bases, with 15 bases spanning the gap. The CDR3 extends over 14 amino acids. The CDR3 DNA is TGCAGCGTCATAATAACCGACAGCTCCTACGAGCAGTACTTC. This encodes CSVIITDSSYEQYF.

The J gene is TRBJ1-3, the V gene TRBV7-2; maybe TRBD1 (6 bases). The CDR3 spans 15 residues. Germline lookup yields CDR1 SGHTA and CDR2 FQGNSA. V lost 5 bases and J lost 3, with 14 bases in between. CDR3 in amino acids: CASSIRDILGNTIYF. CDR3 DNA: TGTGCCAGCAGCATCCGGGACATACTTGGAAACACCATATATTTT.

With respect to this clonotype: A much larger clone is a single base away; this may be a read error. The rearrangement uses TRBV29-1 and TRBJ1-1; unclear D gene. The CDR3 is made up of 11 amino acids. Per germline, CDR1 SQVTM and CDR2 ANQGSEA. V lost 4 bases, J lost 0 bases, and 3 bases lay in between. In DNA, the CDR3 is TGCAGCGTTGTTATGAACACTGAAGCTTTCTTT. It specifies CSVVMNTEAFF.

This clonotype was counted only a few times. This rearrangement joins TRBV5-1 to TRBJ2-1; 11 bases map to TRBD1. The CDR3 has 15 residues. V lost 5 bases to trimming and J lost 9 bases; unmatched junction nucleotides: 10. CDR1 SGHRS and CDR2 YFSETQ come from the germline V gene. The DNA of the CDR3 is TGCGCCAGCAGTGATGGACAGGGGGCGTATGGTGAGCAGTTCTTC. Translating gives CASSDGQGAYGEQFF. The full variable domain, rest sourced from reference TRBV5-1 and TRBJ2-1, is KAGVTQTPRYLIKTRGQQVTLSCSPISGHRSVSWYQQTPGQGLQFLFEYFSETQRNKGNFPGRFSGRQFSNSRSEMNVSTLELGDSALYLCASSDGQGAYGEQFFGPGTRLTVL.

This sequence joins TRBV28 and TRBJ2-3; unclear D gene. Between the trimmed V and J ends, which lost 2 bases and 1 base, there was a span of 7 bases. The CDR3 covers 14 residues. The germline CDR1 and CDR2 sequences are MDHEN and SYDVKM. The CDR3 region has the DNA TGTGCCAGCAGTTTAAATGGGGGCACAGATACGCAGTATTTT. This encodes CASSLNGGTDTQYF.

The rearrangement links TRBV6-5 to TRBJ1-1, with 7 positions matching TRBD1. This CDR3 contains 15 residues. With V trimmed by 0 bases and J by 1 base, 2 bases remained unmatched. CDR1 and CDR2 (germline): MNHEY, SVGAGI. The CDR3 spells CASSYSTGTNTEAFF. DNA of the CDR3: TGTGCCAGCAGTTACTCGACAGGGACGAACACTGAAGCTTTCTTT.

This clonotype was observed many times. The chain has TRBV7-2 and TRBJ2-1; D unclear. The V end was cut by 1 base, the J end by 2 bases, with 6 bases between. The CDR3 is made up of 14 amino acids. CDR1 is SGHTA, CDR2 FQGNSA, per germline. CDR3 amino acids: CASSLGVTYNEQFF. The CDR3 region has the DNA TGTGCCAGCAGCTTAGGTGTCACCTACAATGAGCAGTTCTTC. Filled out from reference TRBV7-2 and TRBJ2-1, the complete variable domain reads GAGVSQSPSNKVTEKGKDVELRCDPISGHTALYWYRQSLGQGLEFLIYFQGNSAPDKSGLPSDRFSAERTGGSVSTLTIQRTQQEDSAVYLCASSLGVTYNEQFFGPGTRLTVL.